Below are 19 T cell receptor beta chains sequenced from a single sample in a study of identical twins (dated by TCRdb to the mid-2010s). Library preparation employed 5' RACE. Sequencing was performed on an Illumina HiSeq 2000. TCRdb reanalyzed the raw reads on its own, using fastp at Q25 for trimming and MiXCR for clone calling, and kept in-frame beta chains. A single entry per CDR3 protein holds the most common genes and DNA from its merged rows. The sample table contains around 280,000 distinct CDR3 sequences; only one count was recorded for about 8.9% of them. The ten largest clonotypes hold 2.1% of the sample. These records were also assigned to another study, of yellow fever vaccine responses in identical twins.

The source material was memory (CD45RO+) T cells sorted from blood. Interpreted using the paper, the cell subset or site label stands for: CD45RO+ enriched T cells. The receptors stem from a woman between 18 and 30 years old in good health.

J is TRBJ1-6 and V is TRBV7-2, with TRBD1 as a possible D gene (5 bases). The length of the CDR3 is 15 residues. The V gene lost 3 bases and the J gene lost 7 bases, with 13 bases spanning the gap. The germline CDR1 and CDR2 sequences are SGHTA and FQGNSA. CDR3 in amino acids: CASSLGGVENSPLHF. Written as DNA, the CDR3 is TGTGCCAGCAGCTTGGGGGGGGTGGAGAATTCACCCCTCCACTTT.

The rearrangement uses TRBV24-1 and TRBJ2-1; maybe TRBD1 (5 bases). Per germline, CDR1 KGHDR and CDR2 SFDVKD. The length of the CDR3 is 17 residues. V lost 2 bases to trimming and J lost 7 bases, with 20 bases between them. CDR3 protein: CATSDSGPRANPNEQFF. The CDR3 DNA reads TGTGCCACCAGTGATTCCGGCCCCAGGGCCAATCCTAATGAGCAGTTCTTC.

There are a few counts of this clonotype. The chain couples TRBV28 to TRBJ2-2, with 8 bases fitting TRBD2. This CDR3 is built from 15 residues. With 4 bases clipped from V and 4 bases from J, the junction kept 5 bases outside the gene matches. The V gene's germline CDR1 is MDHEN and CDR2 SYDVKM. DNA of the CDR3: TGTGCCAGCAGTTCCCATAGCGGGACCACCGGGGAGCTGTTTTTT. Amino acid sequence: CASSSHSGTTGELFF.

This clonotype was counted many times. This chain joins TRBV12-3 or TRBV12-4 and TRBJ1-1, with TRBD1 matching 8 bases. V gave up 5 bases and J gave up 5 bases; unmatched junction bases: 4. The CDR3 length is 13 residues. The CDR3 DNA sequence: TGTGCCAGCAGTAATACAGGGGGTACTGAAGCTTTCTTT. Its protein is CASSNTGGTEAFF.

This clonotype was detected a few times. CDR3: CASSLARVSEAFF. The DNA of the CDR3 is TGTGCCAGCAGCTTAGCGAGGGTCTCTGAAGCTTTCTTT. The chain couples TRBV7-8 to TRBJ1-1; D gene uncertain. From germline, CDR1 is SGHVS and CDR2 FQNEAQ. The CDR3 runs to 13 residues. Trimming stripped 0 bases from V and 6 bases from J, with 8 bases between. Full variable domain (outside the CDR3, taken from reference TRBV7-8 and TRBJ1-1): GAGVSQSPRYKVAKRGQDVALRCDPISGHVSLFWYQQALGQGPEFLTYFQNEAQLDKSGLPSDRFFAERPEGSVSTLKIQRTQQEDSAVYLCASSLARVSEAFFGQGTRLTVV.

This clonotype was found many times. The CDR3 DNA reads TGTGCCAGCAGCTCACAGGGGATCGTCAATCAGCCCCAGCATTTT. As protein: CASSSQGIVNQPQHF. This chain connects TRBV7-2 to TRBJ1-5, with 7 nucleotides matching TRBD1. Per germline, CDR1 SGHTA and CDR2 FQGNSA. V shed 4 bases and J 3 bases; nucleotides not matched to a gene: 6. The CDR3 consists of 15 residues.

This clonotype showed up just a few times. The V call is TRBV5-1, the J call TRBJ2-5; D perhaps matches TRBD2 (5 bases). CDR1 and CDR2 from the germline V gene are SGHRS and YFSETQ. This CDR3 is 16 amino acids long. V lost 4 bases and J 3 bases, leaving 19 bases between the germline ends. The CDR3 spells CASSTRVVEREETQYF. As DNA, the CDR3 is TGCGCCAGCAGCACCCGGGTAGTGGAGAGGGAAGAGACCCAGTACTTC.

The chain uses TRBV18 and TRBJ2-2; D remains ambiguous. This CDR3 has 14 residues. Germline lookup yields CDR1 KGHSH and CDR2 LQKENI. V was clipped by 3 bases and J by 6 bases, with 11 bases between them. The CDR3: CASSPETWAGELFF. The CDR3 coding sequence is TGTGCCAGCTCACCTGAGACTTGGGCCGGGGAGCTGTTTTTT.

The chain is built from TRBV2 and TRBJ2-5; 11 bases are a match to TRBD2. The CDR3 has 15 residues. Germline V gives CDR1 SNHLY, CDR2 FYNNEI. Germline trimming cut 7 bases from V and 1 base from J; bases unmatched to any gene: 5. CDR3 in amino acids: CASKKTSGTQETQYF. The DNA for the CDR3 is TGTGCCAGCAAGAAGACTAGCGGGACCCAAGAGACCCAGTACTTC.

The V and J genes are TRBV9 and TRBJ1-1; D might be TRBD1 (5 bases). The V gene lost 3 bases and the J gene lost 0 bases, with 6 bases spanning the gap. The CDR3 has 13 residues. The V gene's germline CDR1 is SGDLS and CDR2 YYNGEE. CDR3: CASSETVNTEAFF. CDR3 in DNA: TGTGCCAGCAGCGAGACAGTGAACACTGAAGCTTTCTTT. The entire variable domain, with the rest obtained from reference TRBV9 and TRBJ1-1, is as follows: DSGVTQTPKHLITATGQRVTLRCSPRSGDLSVYWYQQSLDQGLQFLIQYYNGEERAKGNILERFSAQQFPDLHSELNLSSLELGDSALYFCASSETVNTEAFFGQGTRLTVV.

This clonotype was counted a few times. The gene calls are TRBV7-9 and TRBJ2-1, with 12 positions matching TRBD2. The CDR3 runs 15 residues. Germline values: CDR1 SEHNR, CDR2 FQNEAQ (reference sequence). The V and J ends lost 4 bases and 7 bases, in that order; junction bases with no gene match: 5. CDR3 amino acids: CASSSRLAGENEQFF. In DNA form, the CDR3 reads TGTGCCAGCAGCTCAAGACTAGCGGGGGAGAATGAGCAGTTCTTC.

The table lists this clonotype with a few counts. DNA of the CDR3: TGTGCCACCGGAGGTGGCGTGGCGATGGGAAATGAGCAGTTCTTC. It yields the protein CATGGGVAMGNEQFF. This chain joins TRBV24-1 and TRBJ2-1; D is possibly TRBD2 (5 bases). Germline CDR1 KGHDR, CDR2 SFDVKD. Deletions cut 9 bases from V and 7 bases from J, with 21 bases between. The CDR3 is 15 residues long.

In DNA, the CDR3 is TGTGCTAGTGCCCGAGATGGGCAGGGAGGACAGCCCCAGCATTTT. Its translation is CASARDGQGGQPQHF. The J gene is TRBJ1-5, the V gene TRBV12-5, with D possibly being TRBD1 (5 bases). The CDR3 extends over 15 amino acids. V shed 7 bases and J shed 7 bases, with 20 bases lying between them. Germline V CDR1 and CDR2: LGHNT, FRNRAP.

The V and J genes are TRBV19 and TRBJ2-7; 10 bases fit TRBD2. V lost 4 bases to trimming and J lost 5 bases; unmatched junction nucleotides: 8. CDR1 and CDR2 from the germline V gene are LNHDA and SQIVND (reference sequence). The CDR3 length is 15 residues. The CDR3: CASSTLAGAKNEQYF. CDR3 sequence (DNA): TGTGCCAGTAGTACCCTAGCGGGAGCTAAGAACGAGCAGTACTTC.

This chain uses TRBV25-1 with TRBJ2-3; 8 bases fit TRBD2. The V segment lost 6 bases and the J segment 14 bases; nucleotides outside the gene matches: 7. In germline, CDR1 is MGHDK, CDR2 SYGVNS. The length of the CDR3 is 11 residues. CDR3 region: CASSGAGGLYF. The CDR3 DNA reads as TGTGCCAGCAGCGGGGCGGGGGGTTTGTATTTT.

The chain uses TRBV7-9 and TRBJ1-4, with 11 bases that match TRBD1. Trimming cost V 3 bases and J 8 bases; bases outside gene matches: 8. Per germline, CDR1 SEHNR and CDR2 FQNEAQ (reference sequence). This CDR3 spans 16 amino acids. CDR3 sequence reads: CASSFPGQGALEKLFF. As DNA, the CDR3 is TGTGCCAGCAGCTTCCCAGGACAGGGGGCATTGGAAAAACTGTTTTTT.

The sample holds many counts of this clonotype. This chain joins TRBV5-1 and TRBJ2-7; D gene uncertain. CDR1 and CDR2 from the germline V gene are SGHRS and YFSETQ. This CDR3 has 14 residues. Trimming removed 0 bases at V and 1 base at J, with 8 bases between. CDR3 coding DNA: TGCGCCAGCAGCTTGGGCCAGGCTTCCTACGAGCAGTACTTC. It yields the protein CASSLGQASYEQYF.

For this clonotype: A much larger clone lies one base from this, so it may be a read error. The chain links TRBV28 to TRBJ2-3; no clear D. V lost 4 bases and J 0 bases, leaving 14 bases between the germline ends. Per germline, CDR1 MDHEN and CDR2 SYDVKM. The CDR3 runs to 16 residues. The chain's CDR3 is CASSSPMGTSTDTQYF. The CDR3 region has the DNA TGTGCCAGCAGTTCCCCCATGGGAACTAGCACAGATACGCAGTATTTT.

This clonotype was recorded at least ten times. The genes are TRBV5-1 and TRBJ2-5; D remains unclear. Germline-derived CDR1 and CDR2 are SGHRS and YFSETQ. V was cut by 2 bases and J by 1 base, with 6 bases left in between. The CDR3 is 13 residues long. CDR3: CASSFTLQETQYF. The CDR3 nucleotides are TGCGCCAGCAGCTTCACGCTCCAAGAGACCCAGTACTTC.